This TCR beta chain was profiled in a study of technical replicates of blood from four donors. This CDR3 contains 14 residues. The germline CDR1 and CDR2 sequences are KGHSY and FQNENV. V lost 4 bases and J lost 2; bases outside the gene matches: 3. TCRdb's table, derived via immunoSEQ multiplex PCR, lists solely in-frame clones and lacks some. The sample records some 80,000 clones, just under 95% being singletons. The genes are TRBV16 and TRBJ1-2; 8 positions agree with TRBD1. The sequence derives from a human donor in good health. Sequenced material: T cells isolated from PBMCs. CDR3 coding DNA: TGTGCCAGCAGCCCTCGGGACAGGAACTATGGCTACACCTTC. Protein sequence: CASSPRDRNYGYTF.